The 19 T cell receptor beta chains listed next were all sequenced from one sample in a study of beta chain features in type 1 diabetes. Study observations and caveats: TCRB CDR3s from Type 1 diabetes patients were moderately but significantly shorter in all four CD4+ subsets.

Expressed TCRB transcripts were sequenced because the entire RNA isolate underwent reverse transcription. This table comes from immunoSEQ multiplex PCR, and its TCRdb copy is limited to in-frame clones, with some not included. This sample carries 20,000 to 25,000 clones, about 70% of them seen once, and the ten largest clones take 1.1%. No antigen has been identified for these receptors. The sequenced sample consisted of stem cell memory CD4+ T cells from blood. The origin of the receptors is a middle-aged woman with type 1 diabetes.

This chain links TRBV7-3 with TRBJ2-3; 11 bases fit TRBD2. With 3 bases clipped from V and 8 bases from J, the junction kept 4 bases outside the gene matches. The germline gives CDR1 SGHTA, CDR2 FQGTGA. The CDR3 covers 14 residues. CDR3 residues: CASSLGTSGGTQYF. CDR3 DNA: TGTGCCAGCAGCTTGGGAACTAGCGGGGGTACGCAGTATTTT.

The chain has TRBV7-2 and TRBJ2-3; 9 bases fit TRBD2. CDR1 and CDR2 from the germline V gene are SGHTA and FQGNSA. The V gene end was trimmed by 5 bases and the J gene end by 4 bases; junction bases not matched to a gene: 10. The CDR3 has 16 residues. As DNA, the CDR3 is TGTGCCAGCAGCCCTGGGCGGGGGGGTCTCGCAGATACGCAGTATTTT. This codes for CASSPGRGGLADTQYF.

The V and J genes are TRBV14 and TRBJ1-6; TRBD1 agrees at 8 bases. The V segment lost 4 bases and the J segment 9 bases; nucleotides outside the gene matches: 5. The germline gives CDR1 SGHDN, CDR2 FVKESK. The CDR3 sequence is 14 residues long. The CDR3 coding sequence is TGTGCCAGCAGCCCCAGGACAGGGAGTTCACCCCTCCACTTT. Translating it yields CASSPRTGSSPLHF.

The V call is TRBV5-1, the J call TRBJ1-1; 7 bases agree with TRBD1. Trimming removed 4 bases from V and 1 base from J; junction bases left unmatched: 4. This CDR3 is built from 14 residues. Germline CDR1 reads SGHRS; CDR2 reads YFSETQ. The CDR3 DNA reads as TGCGCCAGCAGCAGGACAGGAGAGAACACTGAAGCTTTCTTT. It encodes CASSRTGENTEAFF.

The chain is built from TRBV6-1 and TRBJ1-4, with 8 bases lining up with TRBD1. Germline V CDR1 and CDR2: MNHNS, SASEGT. CDR3 size: 15 residues. V lost 7 bases, J lost 7 bases, and 11 bases stayed unmatched. The CDR3, as DNA: TGTGCCAGCACCGGAACCCAGGGGGCGATTGAAAAACTGTTTTTT. Protein sequence: CASTGTQGAIEKLFF.

The chain combines TRBV28 with TRBJ1-5, with 7 nucleotides matching TRBD1. This CDR3 is 16 amino acids long. CDR1 MDHEN and CDR2 SYDVKM come from the germline V gene. V lost 6 bases, J lost 4 bases, and 12 bases stayed unmatched. The CDR3 bases are TGTGCCAGCAGGGTACCGGGGACAGTACGGAATCAGCCCCAGCATTTT. Translation gives CASRVPGTVRNQPQHF.

The rearrangement links TRBV5-4 to TRBJ2-4; D is perhaps TRBD2 (6 bases). The CDR3 contains 15 residues. Germline V gene lookup returns CDR1 SGHNT and CDR2 YYREEE (reference sequence). V dropped 0 bases and J dropped 0 bases, with 7 bases sitting between them. Written as DNA, the CDR3 is TGTGCCAGCAGCTTGGTCGGGGGAGCCAAAAACATTCAGTACTTC. It encodes CASSLVGGAKNIQYF.

The genes are TRBV7-9 and TRBJ1-2; D gene unclear. Germline assignment: CDR1 SEHNR and CDR2 FQNEAQ (reference sequence). This CDR3 comprises 15 residues. V was pared by 1 base and J by 0 bases, with 9 bases between. CDR3 residues: CASSLVFSPNYGYTF. DNA of the CDR3: TGTGCCAGCAGCTTAGTTTTCAGTCCTAACTATGGCTACACCTTC.

This clone came up a few times. V gene TRBV7-3 combines with J gene TRBJ2-3; no definite D call. V was shortened by 5 bases and J by 5 bases, with 20 bases between the two germline ends. This CDR3 has 16 amino acids. Germline CDR1 SGHTA, CDR2 FQGTGA. DNA for the CDR3: TGTGCCAGCAGCCCTAACCTGATCCCAATGAGAGATACGCAGTATTTT. Residues: CASSPNLIPMRDTQYF.

This clone was picked up one time. The J gene is TRBJ1-2, the V gene TRBV15; possible D gene TRBD1, 6 bases. Germline CDR1 and CDR2: LNHNV and YYDKDF (reference sequence). The CDR3 contains 12 residues. The V gene lost 10 bases and the J gene lost 2 bases, with 11 bases spanning the gap. CDR3 coding DNA: TGTGCCATTTCACAGGGAAACTATGGCTACACCTTC. This translates into CAISQGNYGYTF.

The gene calls are TRBV7-2 and TRBJ1-5; D might be TRBD1 (6 bases). The CDR3 has 13 amino acids. V was shortened by 2 bases and J by 8 bases, with 10 bases between the two germline ends. Germline CDR1 reads SGHTA; CDR2 reads FQGNSA. CDR3 nucleotide sequence: TGTGCCAGCAGCTTAAGGGGGAGGGAGCCCCAGCATTTT. Translating gives CASSLRGREPQHF.

The chain is built from TRBV4-1 and TRBJ2-6, with D possibly matching TRBD2 (7 bases). CDR1 is MGHRA and CDR2 is YSYEKL in the germline V gene. With 1 base removed from V and 0 bases from J, the gap between germline ends came to 13 bases. The CDR3 has 18 residues. The CDR3 coding sequence is TGCGCCAGCAGCCAAGTAGTGCGGGGGCCCTCTGGGGCCAACGTCCTGACTTTC. Protein: CASSQVVRGPSGANVLTF.

The chain uses TRBV4-3 and TRBJ1-2; 7 bases are a match to TRBD1. V dropped 2 bases and J dropped 2; count of bases not matched to a gene: 2. The CDR3 runs to 14 residues. The germline CDR1 and CDR2 sequences are LGHNA and YSLEER. In nucleotides, the CDR3 is TGCGCCAGCAGCCAACAACAGGGGAACTATGGCTACACCTTC. It is translated as CASSQQQGNYGYTF.

The chain carries TRBV4-1 and TRBJ2-3; D is uncertain. Trimming removed 0 bases from V and 2 bases from J, with 9 bases in between. Germline V CDR1 and CDR2: MGHRA, YSYEKL. The CDR3 runs 15 residues. The CDR3 coding sequence is TGCGCCAGCAGCCAAGAAGGTATAGCCACAGATACGCAGTATTTT. It codes for CASSQEGIATDTQYF.

V and J are TRBV7-9 and TRBJ2-1, with 7 bases fitting TRBD2. Germline V gene data show CDR1 as SEHNR and CDR2 as FQNEAQ (reference sequence). With 2 bases clipped from V and 9 bases from J, the junction kept 7 bases outside the gene matches. The CDR3 sequence is 14 residues long. In DNA form, the CDR3 reads TGTGCCAGCAGCTTAACACGACTAGCAGGTGAGCAGTTCTTC. It is translated as CASSLTRLAGEQFF.

The chain links TRBV6-1 to TRBJ1-1, with TRBD1 identical over 10 bases. CDR3 length: 14 amino acids. Germline CDR1 reads MNHNS; CDR2 reads SASEGT. With V trimmed by 5 bases and J by 5 bases, 5 bases remained unmatched. This CDR3 reads CASSPGQGITEAFF. The CDR3 nucleotides read TGTGCCAGCAGTCCGGGACAGGGGATTACTGAAGCTTTCTTT.

V usage is TRBV5-4 and J usage is TRBJ2-4; 9 bases agree with TRBD1. V lost 5 bases and J lost 6; bases outside the gene matches: 6. In germline, CDR1 is SGHNT, CDR2 YYREEE (reference sequence). The CDR3 runs to 14 residues. The CDR3 coding sequence is TGTGCCAGCAGTATACAGGGGGCAAGAAACATTCAGTACTTC. This gives the protein CASSIQGARNIQYF.

The genes are TRBV7-2 and TRBJ1-6; 7 bases line up with TRBD1. The V gene's germline CDR1 is SGHTA and CDR2 FQGNSA. V gave up 5 bases and J gave up 8 bases; unmatched junction bases: 9. The CDR3 spans 15 residues. CDR3 coding DNA: TGTGCCAGCAGCCCCCGACAGGGCGGCGATTCACCCCTCCACTTT. Its translation is CASSPRQGGDSPLHF.

The chain recombines TRBV27 with TRBJ2-3; TRBD1 matches at 10 bases. V dropped 7 bases and J dropped 2; count of bases not matched to a gene: 12. CDR3 size: 17 residues. The germline CDR1 and CDR2 sequences are MNHEY and SMNVEV (reference sequence). CDR3 nucleotides: TGTGCCAGCACCCCCTGGGCCGACAGGGGGCTCACAGATACGCAGTATTTT. This codes for CASTPWADRGLTDTQYF.